This is a list of T cell receptor beta chains from one sample in a study of CD8 T cells in ankylosing spondylitis. TCRdb passed the 5' RACE reads through MiXCR, listing each CDR3 protein once. Found here are almost 400,000 distinct CDR3 sequences, around 24% of them singletons; the top ten hold about a sixth. Material: blood, either unsorted or a sorted T cell fraction (not recorded which). The receptors were sampled from a male donor with ankylosing spondylitis. CDR3s include the opening cysteine and the closing phenylalanine or tryptophan.

J,V,CDR3
TRBJ1-2,TRBV18,CASSPGTGEWAGNGYTF
TRBJ2-7,TRBV7-2,CASSLVGQGLAQYF
TRBJ1-5,TRBV4-1,CASSLGRDRVSQPQHF
TRBJ2-5,TRBV5-1,CASSNRTRQETQYF
TRBJ2-1,TRBV6-2/TRBV6-3,CASSFLSGRARYNEQFF
TRBJ2-2,TRBV27,CASSPRRGFANTGELFF
TRBJ1-2,TRBV28,CASRDGDIGYTF
TRBJ2-1,TRBV29-1,CSVAEGGAGEQFF
TRBJ2-1,TRBV7-2,CASSHLGPSNNEQFF
TRBJ2-7,TRBV4-3,CASSQVLYSEQYF
TRBJ1-5,TRBV2,CASSEGLNQPQHF
TRBJ2-6,TRBV18,CASSPQVSDSGANVLTF
TRBJ2-3,TRBV19,CASSTEDTQYF
TRBJ1-1,TRBV5-1,CASSIRWNTEAFF
TRBJ2-1,TRBV12-5,CASLKRGANEQFF
TRBJ2-7,TRBV3-1,CASSQGLEAYEQYF
TRBJ2-7,TRBV4-1,CASSQEGQALREQYF
TRBJ1-2,TRBV12-3/TRBV12-4,CASSLEYPRGARIYGYTF
TRBJ1-5,TRBV12-3/TRBV12-4,CASRDSLRQPQHF
TRBJ2-7,TRBV5-5,CASQGGDFSYEQYF
TRBJ2-1,TRBV20-1,CSARTLGAGSYNEKFF
TRBJ2-3,TRBV5-1,CASRSVAVTDTQYF
TRBJ1-5,TRBV12-3/TRBV12-4,CASSLGSTGDFGQPQHF
TRBJ2-1,TRBV6-2/TRBV6-3,CASSYALAGGRFEQFF
TRBJ2-5,TRBV30,CAWSRTQETQYF
TRBJ2-5,TRBV29-1,CSVAGTPQETQYF
TRBJ1-1,TRBV4-2,CASSQGGFDTEAFF
TRBJ1-2,TRBV12-3/TRBV12-4,CASSLTGGVGYTF
TRBJ2-2,TRBV18,CASSPMTVANTGELFF
TRBJ2-1,TRBV12-3/TRBV12-4,CASSLPSGRGSYNEQFF
TRBJ2-3,TRBV28,CASIPGLAGTSQYF
TRBJ2-7,TRBV7-2,CASSSTAKTGYEQYF
TRBJ1-2,TRBV12-3/TRBV12-4,CASSPRQGSYGYTF
TRBJ2-7,TRBV6-5,CASSYAGASYEQYF
TRBJ1-1,TRBV29-1,CSVSDRGLEAFF
TRBJ2-3,TRBV6-2/TRBV6-3,CASSYRLAGAGTDTQYF
TRBJ1-6,TRBV10-2,CASRHRNYNSPLHF
TRBJ2-1,TRBV9,CASSNHGTAYNEQFF
TRBJ2-1,TRBV5-1,CASSPSAGTSGLNEQFF
TRBJ2-6,TRBV7-8,CASSRQHRSGANVLTF
TRBJ1-5,TRBV7-2,CASSTQGGYQPQHF
TRBJ1-5,TRBV20-1,CSAADRWSNQPQHF
TRBJ2-7,TRBV4-1,CASSRAGLAGDSYEQYF
TRBJ2-1,TRBV29-1,CSVDPGTLNYNEQFF
TRBJ2-4,TRBV7-2,CASSSGLAALAKNIQYF
TRBJ1-5,TRBV6-1,CASTPDRGNQPQHF
TRBJ2-1,TRBV21-1,CASTQLMLALFF